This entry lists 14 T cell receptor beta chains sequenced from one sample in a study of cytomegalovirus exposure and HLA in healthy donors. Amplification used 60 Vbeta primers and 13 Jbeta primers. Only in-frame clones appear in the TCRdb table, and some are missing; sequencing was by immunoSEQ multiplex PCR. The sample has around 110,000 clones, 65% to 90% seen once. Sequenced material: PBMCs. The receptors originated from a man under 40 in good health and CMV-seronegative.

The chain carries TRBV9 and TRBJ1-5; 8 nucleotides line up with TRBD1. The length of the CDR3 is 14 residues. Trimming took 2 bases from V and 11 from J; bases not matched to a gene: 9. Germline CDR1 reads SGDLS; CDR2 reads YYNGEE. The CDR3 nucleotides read TGTGCCAGCAGCGTGACCCAGACAGGGGAAGCCCAGCATTTT. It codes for CASSVTQTGEAQHF.

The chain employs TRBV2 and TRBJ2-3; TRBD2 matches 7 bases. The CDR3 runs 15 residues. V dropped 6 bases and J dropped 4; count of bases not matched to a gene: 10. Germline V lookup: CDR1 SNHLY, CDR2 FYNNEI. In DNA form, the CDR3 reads TGTGCCAGCAGCCCGGGACTAACGGTCTCAGATACGCAGTATTTT. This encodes CASSPGLTVSDTQYF.

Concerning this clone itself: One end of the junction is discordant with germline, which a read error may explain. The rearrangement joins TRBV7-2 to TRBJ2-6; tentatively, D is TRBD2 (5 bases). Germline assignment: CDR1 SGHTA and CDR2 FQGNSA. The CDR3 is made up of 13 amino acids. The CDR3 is CASELEASNGLTF. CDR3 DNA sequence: TGTGCCAGCGAACTGGAGGCTTCCAACGGCCTGACTTTC.

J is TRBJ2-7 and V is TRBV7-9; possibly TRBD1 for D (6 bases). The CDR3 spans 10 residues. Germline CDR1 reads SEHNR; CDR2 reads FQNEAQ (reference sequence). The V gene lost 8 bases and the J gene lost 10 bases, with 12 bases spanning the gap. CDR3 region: CASARDTQYF. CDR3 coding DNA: TGTGCCAGCGCCCGGGACACCCAGTACTTC.

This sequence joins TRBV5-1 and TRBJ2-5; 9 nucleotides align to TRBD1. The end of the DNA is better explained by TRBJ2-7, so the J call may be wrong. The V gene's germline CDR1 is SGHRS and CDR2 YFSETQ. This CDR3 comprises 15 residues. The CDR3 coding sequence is TGCGCCAGCAGCCTTACGTACAGGGGGCGTTACGAGCAGTACTTC. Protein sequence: CASSLTYRGRYEQYF.

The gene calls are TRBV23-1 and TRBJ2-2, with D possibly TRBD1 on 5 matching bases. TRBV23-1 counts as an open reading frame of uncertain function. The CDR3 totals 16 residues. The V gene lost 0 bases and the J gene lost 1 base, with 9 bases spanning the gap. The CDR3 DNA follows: TGCGCCAGCAGTCAATCGCAGGGCCGGAACACCGGGGAGCTGTTTTTT. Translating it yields CASSQSQGRNTGELFF.

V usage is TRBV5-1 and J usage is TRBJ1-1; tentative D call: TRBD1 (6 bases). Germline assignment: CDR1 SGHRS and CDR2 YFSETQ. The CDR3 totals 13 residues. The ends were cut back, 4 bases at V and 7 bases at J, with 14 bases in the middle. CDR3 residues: CASSGGGPREAFF. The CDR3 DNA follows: TGCGCCAGCAGCGGGGGGGGGCCACGTGAAGCTTTCTTT.

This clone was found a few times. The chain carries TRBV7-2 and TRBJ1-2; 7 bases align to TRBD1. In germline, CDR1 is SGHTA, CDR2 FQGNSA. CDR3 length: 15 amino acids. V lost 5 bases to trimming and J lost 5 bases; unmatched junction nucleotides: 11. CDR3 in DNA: TGTGCCAGCAGCCAAAGACAGGGAGCGCAATATGGCTACACCTTC. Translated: CASSQRQGAQYGYTF.

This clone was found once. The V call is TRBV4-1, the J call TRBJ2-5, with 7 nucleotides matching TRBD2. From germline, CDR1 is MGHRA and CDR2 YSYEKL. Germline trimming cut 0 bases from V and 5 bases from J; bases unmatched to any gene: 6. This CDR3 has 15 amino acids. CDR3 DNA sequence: TGCGCCAGCAGCCAAGATTCTAGGCGGGAGGAGACCCAGTACTTC. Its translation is CASSQDSRREETQYF.

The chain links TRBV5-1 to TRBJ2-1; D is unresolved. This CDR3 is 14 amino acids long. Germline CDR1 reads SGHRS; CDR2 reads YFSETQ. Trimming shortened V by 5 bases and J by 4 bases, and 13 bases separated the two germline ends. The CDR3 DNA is TGCGCCAGCAGTAGACTCACTGAGTACAATGAGCAGTTCTTC. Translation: CASSRLTEYNEQFF.

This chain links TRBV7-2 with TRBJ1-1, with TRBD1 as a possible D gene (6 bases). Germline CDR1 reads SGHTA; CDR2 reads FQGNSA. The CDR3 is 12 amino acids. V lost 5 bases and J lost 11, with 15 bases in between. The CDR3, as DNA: TGTGCCAGCAGCCGGGGACAAATCGGGGCTTTCTTT. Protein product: CASSRGQIGAFF.

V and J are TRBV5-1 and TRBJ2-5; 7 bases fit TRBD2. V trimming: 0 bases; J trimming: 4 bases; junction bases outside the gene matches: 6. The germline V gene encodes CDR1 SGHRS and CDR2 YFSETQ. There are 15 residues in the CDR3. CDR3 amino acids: CASSLGNWGGETQYF. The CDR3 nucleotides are TGCGCCAGCAGCTTGGGGAACTGGGGGGGAGAGACCCAGTACTTC.

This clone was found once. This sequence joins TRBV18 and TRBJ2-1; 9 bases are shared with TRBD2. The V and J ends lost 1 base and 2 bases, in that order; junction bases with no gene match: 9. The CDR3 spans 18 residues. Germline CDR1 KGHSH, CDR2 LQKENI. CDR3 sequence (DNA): TGTGCCAGCTCACCACGAGGGGGCGGGGGGGAGACCTACAATGAGCAGTTCTTC. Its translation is CASSPRGGGGETYNEQFF. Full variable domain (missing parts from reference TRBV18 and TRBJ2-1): NAGVMQNPRHLVRRRGQEARLRCSPMKGHSHVYWYRQLPEEGLKFMVYLQKENIIDESGMPKERFSAEFPKEGPSILRIQQVVRGDSAAYFCASSPRGGGGETYNEQFFGPGTRLTVL.

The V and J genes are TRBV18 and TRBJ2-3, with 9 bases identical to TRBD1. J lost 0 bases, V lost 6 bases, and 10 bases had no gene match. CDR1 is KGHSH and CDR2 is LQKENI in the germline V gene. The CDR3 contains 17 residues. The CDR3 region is CASSPGTGFPSTDTQYF. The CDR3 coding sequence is TGTGCCAGCTCCCCCGGGACAGGGTTCCCTAGCACAGATACGCAGTATTTT. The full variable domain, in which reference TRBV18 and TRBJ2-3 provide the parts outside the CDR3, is NAGVMQNPRHLVRRRGQEARLRCSPMKGHSHVYWYRQLPEEGLKFMVYLQKENIIDESGMPKERFSAEFPKEGPSILRIQQVVRGDSAAYFCASSPGTGFPSTDTQYFGPGTRLTVL.